Below, 28 T cell receptor beta chains from the same sample are listed, as sequenced in a study of control samples from healthy donors and cancer patients. The repertoire was sequenced with immunoSEQ multiplex PCR; TCRdb's copy has only in-frame clones and lacks some. Of 390,000 or so clones in the sample, 80% to 95% were seen once. Sequencing was carried out using PBMCs. The origin of the receptors is a middle-aged man with head and neck cancer.

V is TRBV27 and J is TRBJ2-7; 8 bases are a match to TRBD1. CDR3 length equals 14 residues. Trimming took 3 bases from V and 4 from J; bases not matched to a gene: 5. The V gene's germline CDR1 is MNHEY and CDR2 SMNVEV (reference sequence). The CDR3 protein is CASSFRGPVYEQYF. CDR3 nucleotides: TGTGCCAGCAGTTTCAGGGGGCCAGTTTACGAGCAGTACTTC.

This chain joins TRBV27 and TRBJ1-4, with TRBD1 as a possible D gene (5 bases). Germline V CDR1 and CDR2: MNHEY, SMNVEV (reference sequence). The CDR3 runs to 15 residues. Trimming cost V 5 bases and J 4 bases, with 14 bases left between them. CDR3 sequence reads: CASSRVQGGNEKLFF. The CDR3 nucleotides are TGTGCCAGCAGTCGAGTCCAGGGAGGTAATGAAAAACTGTTTTTT.

This sequence joins TRBV29-1 and TRBJ1-1; 9 nucleotides agree with TRBD1. Trimming cost V 3 bases and J 6 bases; bases outside gene matches: 8. This CDR3 has 14 residues. CDR1 is SQVTM, CDR2 ANQGSEA, per germline. The DNA of the CDR3 is TGCAGCGTTGAGAAGGGACAGGGAATCGCTGAAGCTTTCTTT. Protein sequence: CSVEKGQGIAEAFF.

The chain is built from TRBV3-1 (or the pseudogene TRBV3-2) and TRBJ2-2; D is unresolved. V gave up 7 bases and J gave up 7 bases, with 10 bases separating them. Per germline, CDR1 LGHDT and CDR2 YNNKEL (reference sequence). The CDR3 is 12 residues long. CDR3 in DNA: TGTGCCAGCAACACCCAAGGCGGGGAGCTGTTTTTT. Translating it yields CASNTQGGELFF.

The chain's CDR3 is CASLVGQGATGELFF. The CDR3, as DNA: TGTGCCAGCCTAGTGGGACAGGGGGCCACCGGGGAGCTGTTTTTT. V and J are TRBV25-1 and TRBJ2-2; TRBD1 aligns across 12 bases. The junction had 5 bases not matched to a gene; V was cut back by 8 bases and J by 4 bases. Germline loops: CDR1 MGHDK, CDR2 SYGVNS. This CDR3 spans 15 amino acids.

The gene calls are TRBV29-1 and TRBJ1-5; weak D call: TRBD1 (5 bases). The CDR3 has 16 amino acids. The germline V gene has CDR1 SQVTM and CDR2 ANQGSEA. Trimming took off 5 bases at V and 0 bases at J, with 17 bases between the two ends. The CDR3 coding sequence is TGCAGCGTTCCGGATTCGGGGGGTAATAGCAATCAGCCCCAGCATTTT. This gives the protein CSVPDSGGNSNQPQHF.

This clone was picked up one time. The chain employs TRBV5-5 and TRBJ1-6, with 7 bases fitting TRBD1. The CDR3 sequence is 16 residues long. Germline V gene data show CDR1 as SGHKS and CDR2 as YYEKEE (reference sequence). J was trimmed by 8 bases and V by 1 base; bases with no gene match: 9. CDR3 protein: CASSLSTGESHSPLHF. CDR3 nucleotide sequence: TGTGCCAGCAGCTTGAGTACAGGGGAAAGTCATTCACCCCTCCACTTT.

The rearrangement joins TRBV30 to TRBJ2-7; D call uncertain. The CDR3 extends over 11 amino acids. V dropped 1 base and J dropped 2 bases, with 3 bases sitting between them. Germline V gives CDR1 GTSNPN, CDR2 SVGIG (reference sequence). CDR3 bases: TGTGCCTGGAGTGGTACCTACGAGCAGTACTTC. It specifies CAWSGTYEQYF.

The rearrangement joins TRBV19 to TRBJ2-5; 10 bases are shared with TRBD2. V was pared by 5 bases and J by 1 base, with 7 bases of the junction left unmatched. CDR1 is LNHDA, CDR2 SQIVND, per germline (reference sequence). The CDR3 spans 16 residues. The CDR3 coding sequence is TGTGCCAGTAGTCCGCTGACTAGCGGGTTCCAAGAGACCCAGTACTTC. Translated, it gives CASSPLTSGFQETQYF. Looking up the rest from reference TRBV19 and TRBJ2-5 gives the full variable domain: DGGITQSPKYLFRKEGQNVTLSCEQNLNHDAMYWYRQDPGQGLRLIYYSQIVNDFQKGDIAEGYSVSREKKESFPLTVTSAQKNPTAFYLCASSPLTSGFQETQYFGPGTRLLVL.

The gene calls are TRBV5-4 and TRBJ2-4; 12 nucleotides line up with TRBD2. This CDR3 is 16 amino acids long. Germline values: CDR1 SGHNT, CDR2 YYREEE (reference sequence). Trimming removed 4 bases from V and 4 bases from J; junction bases left unmatched: 6. The DNA of the CDR3 is TGTGCCAGCAGCCAGACTAGCGGGAGCTTGAAAAACATTCAGTACTTC. Amino acids: CASSQTSGSLKNIQYF.

The genes are TRBV5-1 and TRBJ1-2; 7 positions match TRBD1. The CDR3 has 15 amino acids. Germline V lookup: CDR1 SGHRS, CDR2 YFSETQ. With V trimmed by 3 bases and J by 0 bases, 5 bases remained unmatched. CDR3 nucleotide sequence: TGCGCCAGCAGCTGGGGGGACAGAACTAACTATGGCTACACCTTC. Translation gives CASSWGDRTNYGYTF.

This clone appeared a single time. This CDR3 reads CASDDWSLLTEAFF. The CDR3 DNA sequence: TGTGCCAGCGACGACTGGTCACTTCTCACTGAAGCTTTCTTT. This chain links TRBV28 with TRBJ1-1; no definite D call. Per the germline V gene, CDR1 is MDHEN and CDR2 is SYDVKM. Trimming took off 8 bases at V and 4 bases at J, with 17 bases between the two ends. The CDR3 has 14 residues. The variable domain in full, completed from reference TRBV28 and TRBJ1-1, reads DVKVTQSSRYLVKRTGEKVFLECVQDMDHENMFWYRQDPGLGLRLIYFSYDVKMKEKGDIPEGYSVSREKKERFSLILESASTNQTSMYLCASDDWSLLTEAFFGQGTRLTVV.

This clone has only a few counts. The V call is TRBV6-5, the J call TRBJ1-5; D ambiguous. The ends were cut back, 6 bases at V and 2 bases at J, with 14 bases in the middle. From germline, CDR1 is MNHEY and CDR2 SVGAGI. This CDR3 is built from 15 residues. The CDR3 region is CASRVEGGGNQPQHF. The CDR3 DNA sequence: TGTGCCAGCAGGGTGGAGGGAGGCGGCAATCAGCCCCAGCATTTT.

This clone has more than one count but fewer than ten. This rearrangement joins TRBV5-1 to TRBJ2-7; no definite D call. The CDR3 sequence is 14 residues long. Germline-derived CDR1 and CDR2 are SGHRS and YFSETQ. The V end lost 0 bases, the J end lost 5 bases, and 12 bases lay between the germline ends. The CDR3 here is CASSLVPESHEQYF. The CDR3 nucleotides are TGCGCCAGCAGCTTGGTGCCCGAAAGCCACGAGCAGTACTTC.

The chain uses TRBV4-3 and TRBJ2-1, with 11 bases matching TRBD1. Per germline, CDR1 LGHNA and CDR2 YSLEER. The trim removed 4 bases at V and 7 bases at J, leaving 3 bases unmatched. The CDR3 has 14 amino acids. The CDR3 spells CASSRGQGANEQFF. As DNA, the CDR3 is TGCGCCAGCAGCCGAGGACAGGGGGCTAATGAGCAGTTCTTC.

This chain links TRBV19 with TRBJ2-7; D not certain. Trimming removed 1 base from V and 6 bases from J, with 4 bases in between. CDR3 length equals 11 residues. CDR1 and CDR2 from the germline V gene are LNHDA and SQIVND (reference sequence). The CDR3 sequence: CASSIASEQYF. The CDR3 coding sequence is TGTGCCAGTAGTATAGCGAGCGAGCAGTACTTC.

This chain joins TRBV19 and TRBJ1-1, with 8 bases aligning to TRBD1. This CDR3 contains 12 residues. V shed 10 bases, J shed 5 bases, and the junction held 6 bases outside the gene matches. The germline V gene encodes CDR1 LNHDA and CDR2 SQIVND (reference sequence). CDR3 sequence: CATGQGRTEAFF. The CDR3 nucleotides read TGTGCCACCGGACAGGGTAGGACTGAAGCTTTCTTT.

The chain is built from TRBV5-6 and TRBJ1-6, with 7 bases lining up with TRBD1. CDR3 length: 13 residues. Germline CDR1 reads SGHDT; CDR2 reads YYEEEE. Losses at the gene ends were 3 bases for V and 9 bases for J; bases not matched to a gene: 3. Here the CDR3 DNA reads TGTGCCAGCAGCTGGGGACAGCCTTCACCCCTCCACTTT. This translates into CASSWGQPSPLHF.

CDR3 sequence (DNA): TGTGCCAGCAGCTTGGACAGATACACAGATACGCAGTATTTT. It specifies CASSLDRYTDTQYF. V gene TRBV5-4 combines with J gene TRBJ2-3; D gene uncertain. V was cut by 0 bases and J by 2 bases, with 7 bases left in between. The CDR3 totals 14 residues. Germline V gene lookup returns CDR1 SGHNT and CDR2 YYREEE (reference sequence). Supplemented by reference TRBV5-4 and TRBJ2-3, the full variable domain reads ETGVTQSPTHLIKTRGQQVTLRCSSQSGHNTVSWYQQALGQGPQFIFQYYREEENGRGNFPPRFSGLQFPNYSSELNVNALELDDSALYLCASSLDRYTDTQYFGPGTRLTVL.

This rearrangement joins TRBV7-2 to TRBJ1-1; a possible D gene is TRBD1 (5 bases). Germline loops: CDR1 SGHTA, CDR2 FQGNSA. V lost 4 bases and J 4 bases, leaving 7 bases between the germline ends. The CDR3 sequence is 12 residues long. The CDR3 DNA reads TGTGCCAGCAGCTCCGACAGCACTGAAGCTTTCTTT. Protein product: CASSSDSTEAFF.

The V gene is TRBV7-3, the J gene TRBJ2-7; D is perhaps TRBD1 (6 bases). The V end was cut by 4 bases, the J end by 2 bases, with 12 bases between. Germline V gene data show CDR1 as SGHTA and CDR2 as FQGTGA. The CDR3 runs 14 residues. CDR3 bases: TGTGCCAGCAGCTCTTCGGACAGTGCCTACGAGCAGTACTTC. It is translated as CASSSSDSAYEQYF.

The chain links TRBV7-3 to TRBJ2-5; 9 nucleotides match TRBD1. This CDR3 comprises 14 residues. V lost 5 bases, J lost 4 bases, and 5 bases stayed unmatched. The germline gives CDR1 SGHTA, CDR2 FQGTGA. This CDR3 is CASSQGGQGETQYF. In DNA, the CDR3 is TGTGCCAGCAGCCAAGGGGGACAGGGAGAGACCCAGTACTTC.

The genes are TRBV9 and TRBJ2-7; 9 bases align to TRBD1. This CDR3 has 15 amino acids. Germline V gene lookup returns CDR1 SGDLS and CDR2 YYNGEE. V trimming: 0 bases; J trimming: 6 bases; junction bases outside the gene matches: 7. The CDR3 loop is CASSVGDRDIGEQYF. The CDR3 coding sequence is TGTGCCAGCAGCGTAGGGGACAGGGACATAGGCGAGCAGTACTTC.

This clone came up once. This chain connects TRBV2 to TRBJ2-2; D possibly corresponds to TRBD1 (5 bases). Germline lookup yields CDR1 SNHLY and CDR2 FYNNEI. Deletions cut 11 bases from V and 0 bases from J, with 13 bases between. The CDR3 loop spans 14 amino acids. In DNA form, the CDR3 reads TGTGCCGGAAAAAGACAGTCGAACACCGGGGAGCTGTTTTTT. This codes for CAGKRQSNTGELFF.

This clone is a singleton in its sample. The J gene is TRBJ2-7, the V gene TRBV18, with D perhaps TRBD2 (7 bases). Trimming shortened V by 2 bases and J by 4 bases, and 12 bases separated the two germline ends. CDR3 length: 14 amino acids. Germline CDR1 and CDR2: KGHSH and LQKENI. CDR3 in DNA: TGTGCCAGCTCACCATGGGGGGGCTCTTACGAGCAGTACTTC. It is translated as CASSPWGGSYEQYF.

This clone was counted between two and nine times. CDR3 protein: CASSTQEGYEQYF. The CDR3 nucleotides are TGCGCCAGCAGCACACAGGAGGGCTACGAGCAGTACTTC. The gene calls are TRBV5-1 and TRBJ2-7; possibly TRBD2 for D (6 bases). Trimming left V 4 bases short and J 3 bases short, with 11 bases between. The CDR3 sequence is 13 residues long. Germline assignment: CDR1 SGHRS and CDR2 YFSETQ.

The V gene is TRBV27, the J gene TRBJ2-7; TRBD2 might be the D (6 bases). In germline, CDR1 is MNHEY, CDR2 SMNVEV (reference sequence). Deletions cut 6 bases from V and 5 bases from J, with 17 bases between. This CDR3 spans 14 amino acids. The CDR3 loop reads CASRHGSTNNEQYF. The CDR3 DNA sequence: TGTGCCAGCAGGCACGGGAGTACGAACAACGAGCAGTACTTC.

The chain uses TRBV29-1 and TRBJ2-6, with TRBD1 as a possible D gene (5 bases). V lost 6 bases to trimming and J lost 0 bases, with 9 bases between them. Germline values: CDR1 SQVTM, CDR2 ANQGSEA. This CDR3 contains 14 residues. CDR3 DNA sequence: TGCAGCGTACAGGCGAACTCTGGGGCCAACGTCCTGACTTTC. Protein sequence: CSVQANSGANVLTF.